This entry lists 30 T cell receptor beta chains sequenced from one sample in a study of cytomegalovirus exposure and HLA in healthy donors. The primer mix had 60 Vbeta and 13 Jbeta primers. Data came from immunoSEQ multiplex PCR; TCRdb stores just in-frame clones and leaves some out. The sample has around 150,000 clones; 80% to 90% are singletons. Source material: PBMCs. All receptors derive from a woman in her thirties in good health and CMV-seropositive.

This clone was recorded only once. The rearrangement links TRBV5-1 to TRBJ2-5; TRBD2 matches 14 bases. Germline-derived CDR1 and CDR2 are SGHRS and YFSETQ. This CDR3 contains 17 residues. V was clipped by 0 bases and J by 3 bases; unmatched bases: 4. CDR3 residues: CASSLGVTSGGEETQYF. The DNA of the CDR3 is TGCGCCAGCAGCTTGGGGGTGACTAGCGGGGGGGAAGAGACCCAGTACTTC.

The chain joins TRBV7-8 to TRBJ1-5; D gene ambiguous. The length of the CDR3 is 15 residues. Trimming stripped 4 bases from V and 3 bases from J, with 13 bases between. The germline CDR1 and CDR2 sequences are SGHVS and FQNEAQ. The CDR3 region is CASSSGLIHNQPQHF. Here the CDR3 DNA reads TGTGCCAGCAGCTCAGGACTGATACACAATCAGCCCCAGCATTTT.

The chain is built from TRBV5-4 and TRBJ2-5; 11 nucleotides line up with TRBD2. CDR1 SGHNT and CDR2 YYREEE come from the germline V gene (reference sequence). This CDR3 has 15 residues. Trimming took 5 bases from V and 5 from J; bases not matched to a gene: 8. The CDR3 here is CASSRRLAGRETQYF. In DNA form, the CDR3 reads TGTGCCAGCAGTCGAAGACTAGCGGGGAGGGAGACCCAGTACTTC.

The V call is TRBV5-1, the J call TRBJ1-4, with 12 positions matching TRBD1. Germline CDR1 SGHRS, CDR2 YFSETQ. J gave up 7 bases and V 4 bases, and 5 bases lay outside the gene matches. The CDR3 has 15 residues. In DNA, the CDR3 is TGCGCCAGCAGCGGTGGGACAGGGGGCCTTGAAAAACTGTTTTTT. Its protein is CASSGGTGGLEKLFF.

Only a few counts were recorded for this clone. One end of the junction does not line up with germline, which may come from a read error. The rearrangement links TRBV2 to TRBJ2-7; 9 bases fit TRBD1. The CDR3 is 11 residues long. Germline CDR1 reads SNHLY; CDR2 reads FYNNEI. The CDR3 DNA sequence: TGTGCCAGCAGACCCCGGGACAGGGAACACTTC. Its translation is CASRPRDREHF.

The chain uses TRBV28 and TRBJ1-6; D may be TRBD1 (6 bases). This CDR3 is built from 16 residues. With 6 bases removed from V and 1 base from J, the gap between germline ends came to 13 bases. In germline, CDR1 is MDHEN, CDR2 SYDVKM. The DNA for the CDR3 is TGTGCCAGCAGCACAGGGAGCTCTTCCTATAATTCACCCCTCCACTTT. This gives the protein CASSTGSSSYNSPLHF.

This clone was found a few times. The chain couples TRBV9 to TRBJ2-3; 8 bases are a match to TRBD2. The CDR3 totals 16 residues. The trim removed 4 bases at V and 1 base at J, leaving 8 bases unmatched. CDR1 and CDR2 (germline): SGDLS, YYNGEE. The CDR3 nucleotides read TGTGCCAGCAGCCCCTCGGGGCGGGGGGGCACAGATACGCAGTATTTT. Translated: CASSPSGRGGTDTQYF. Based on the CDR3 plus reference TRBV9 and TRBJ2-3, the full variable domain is DSGVTQTPKHLITATGQRVTLRCSPRSGDLSVYWYQQSLDQGLQFLIQYYNGEERAKGNILERFSAQQFPDLHSELNLSSLELGDSALYFCASSPSGRGGTDTQYFGPGTRLTVL.

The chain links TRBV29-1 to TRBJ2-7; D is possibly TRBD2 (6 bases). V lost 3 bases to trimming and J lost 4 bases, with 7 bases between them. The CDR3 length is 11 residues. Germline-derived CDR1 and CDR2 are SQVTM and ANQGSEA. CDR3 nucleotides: TGCAGCGTTGACGGGGGATACGAGCAGTACTTC. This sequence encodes CSVDGGYEQYF.

The CDR3 here is CASSLEASGGADTQYF. The CDR3 coding sequence is TGTGCCAGCAGCTTAGAGGCCAGCGGGGGGGCAGATACGCAGTATTTT. V gene TRBV11-3 combines with J gene TRBJ2-3; 10 bases fit TRBD2. The length of the CDR3 is 16 residues. J lost 4 bases, V lost 0 bases, and 4 bases had no gene match. Germline-derived CDR1 and CDR2 are SGHNT and YENEEA.

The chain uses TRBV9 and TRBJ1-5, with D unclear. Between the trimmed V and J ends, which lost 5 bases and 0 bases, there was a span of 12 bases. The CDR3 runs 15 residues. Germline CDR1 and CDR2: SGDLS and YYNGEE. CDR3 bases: TGTGCCAGCAGTGAGGAAGGAAATAGCAATCAGCCCCAGCATTTT. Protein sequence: CASSEEGNSNQPQHF.

Here the CDR3 reads CSARIVEAFF. CDR3 nucleotides: TGCAGTGCTAGAATCGTAGAAGCTTTCTTT. The V call is TRBV20-1, the J call TRBJ1-1; D unresolved. From germline, CDR1 is DFQATT and CDR2 SNEGSKA (reference sequence). The CDR3 runs 10 residues. V was shortened by 2 bases and J by 8 bases, with 6 bases between the two germline ends.

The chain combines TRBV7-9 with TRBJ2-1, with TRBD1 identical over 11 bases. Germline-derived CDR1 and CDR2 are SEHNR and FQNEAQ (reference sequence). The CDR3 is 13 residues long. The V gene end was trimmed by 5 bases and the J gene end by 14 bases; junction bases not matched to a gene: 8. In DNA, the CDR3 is TGTGCCAGCAGCCCCGCGGGGGACAGGGGGAAGTTCTTC. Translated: CASSPAGDRGKFF.

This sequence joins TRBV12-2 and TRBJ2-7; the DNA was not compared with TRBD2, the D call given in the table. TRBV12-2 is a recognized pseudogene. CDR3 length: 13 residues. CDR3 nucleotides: TGTGCAAGTCCTCCTAGCGGGGAGGGAGAGCAGTACTTC. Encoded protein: CASPPSGEGEQYF.

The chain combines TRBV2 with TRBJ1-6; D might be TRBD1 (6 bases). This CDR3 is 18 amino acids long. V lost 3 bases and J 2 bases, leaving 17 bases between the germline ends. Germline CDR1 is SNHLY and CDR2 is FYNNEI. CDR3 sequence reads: CASSDFGQGRTYNSPLHF. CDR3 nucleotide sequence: TGTGCCAGCAGTGATTTTGGGCAGGGGCGGACCTATAATTCACCCCTCCACTTT.

CDR3 loop: CASSYPTGGTNYGYTF. As DNA, the CDR3 is TGTGCCAGCAGTTACCCCACGGGGGGCACGAACTATGGCTACACCTTC. This sequence joins TRBV6-6 and TRBJ1-2, with TRBD1 as a possible D gene (6 bases). Germline-derived CDR1 and CDR2 are MNHNY and SVGAGI (reference sequence). Trimming cost V 2 bases and J 2 bases, with 15 bases left between them. The CDR3 has 16 amino acids.

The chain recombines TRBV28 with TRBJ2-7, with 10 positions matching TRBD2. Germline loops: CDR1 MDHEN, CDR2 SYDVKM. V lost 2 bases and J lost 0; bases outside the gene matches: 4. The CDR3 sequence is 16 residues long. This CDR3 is CASSLPLAGPSYEQYF. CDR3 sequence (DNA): TGTGCCAGCAGTTTACCACTAGCGGGGCCCTCCTACGAGCAGTACTTC.

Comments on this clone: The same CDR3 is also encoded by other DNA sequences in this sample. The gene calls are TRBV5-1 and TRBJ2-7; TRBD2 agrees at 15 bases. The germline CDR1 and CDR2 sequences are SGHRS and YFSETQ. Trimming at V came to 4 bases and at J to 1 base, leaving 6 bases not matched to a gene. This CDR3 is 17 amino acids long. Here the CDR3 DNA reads TGCGCCAGCAGCCCGGGGACTAGCGGGGGGCCTTCCTACGAGCAGTACTTC. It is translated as CASSPGTSGGPSYEQYF.

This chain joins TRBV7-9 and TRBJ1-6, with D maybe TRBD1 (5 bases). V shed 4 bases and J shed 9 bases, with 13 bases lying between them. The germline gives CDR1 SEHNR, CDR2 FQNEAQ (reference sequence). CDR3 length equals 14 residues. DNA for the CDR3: TGTGCCAGCAGCTCCCGGGGCGGGACTTCACCCCTCCACTTT. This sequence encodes CASSSRGGTSPLHF.

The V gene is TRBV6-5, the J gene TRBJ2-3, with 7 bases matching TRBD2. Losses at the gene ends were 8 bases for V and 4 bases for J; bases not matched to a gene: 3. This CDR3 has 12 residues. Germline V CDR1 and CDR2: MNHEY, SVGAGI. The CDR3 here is CASQRGADTQYF. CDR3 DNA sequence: TGTGCCAGCCAGCGGGGTGCAGATACGCAGTATTTT.

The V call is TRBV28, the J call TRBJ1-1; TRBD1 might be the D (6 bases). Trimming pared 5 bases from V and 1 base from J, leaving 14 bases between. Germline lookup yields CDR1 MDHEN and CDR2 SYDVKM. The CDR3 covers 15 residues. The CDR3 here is CASSRSGTPNTEAFF. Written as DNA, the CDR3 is TGTGCCAGCAGTCGTTCCGGGACACCGAACACTGAAGCTTTCTTT.

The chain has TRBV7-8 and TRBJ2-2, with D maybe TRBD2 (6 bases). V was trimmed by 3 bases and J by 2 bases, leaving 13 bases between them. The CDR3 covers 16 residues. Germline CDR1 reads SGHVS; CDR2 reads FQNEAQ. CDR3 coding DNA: TGTGCCAGCAGCTTTCGGGACTCAGTAAACACCGGGGAGCTGTTTTTT. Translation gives CASSFRDSVNTGELFF.

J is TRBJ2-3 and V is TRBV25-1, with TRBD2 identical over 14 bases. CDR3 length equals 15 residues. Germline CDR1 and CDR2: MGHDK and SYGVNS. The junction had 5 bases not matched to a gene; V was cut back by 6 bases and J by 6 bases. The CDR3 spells CASSETSGGADTQYF. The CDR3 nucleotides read TGTGCCAGCAGCGAGACTAGCGGGGGGGCCGATACGCAGTATTTT.

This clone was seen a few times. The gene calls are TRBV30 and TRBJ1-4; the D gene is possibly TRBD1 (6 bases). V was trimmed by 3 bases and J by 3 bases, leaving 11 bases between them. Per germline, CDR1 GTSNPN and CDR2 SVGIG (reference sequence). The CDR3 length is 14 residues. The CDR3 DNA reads TGTGCCTGGAGCCGAGGGGGTTCTAATGAAAAACTGTTTTTT. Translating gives CAWSRGGSNEKLFF.

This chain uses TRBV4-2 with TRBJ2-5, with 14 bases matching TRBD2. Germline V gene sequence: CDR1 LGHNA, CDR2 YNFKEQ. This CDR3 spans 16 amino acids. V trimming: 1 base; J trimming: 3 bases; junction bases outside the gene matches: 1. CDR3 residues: CASSQGTSGGKETQYF. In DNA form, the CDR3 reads TGTGCCAGCAGCCAAGGGACTAGCGGGGGGAAAGAGACCCAGTACTTC.

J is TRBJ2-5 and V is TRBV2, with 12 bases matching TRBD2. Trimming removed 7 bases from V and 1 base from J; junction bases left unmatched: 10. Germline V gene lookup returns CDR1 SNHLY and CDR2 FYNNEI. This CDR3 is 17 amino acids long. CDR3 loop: CASIFRTSGETQETQYF. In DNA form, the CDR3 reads TGTGCCAGCATCTTTAGGACTAGCGGGGAGACCCAAGAGACCCAGTACTTC.

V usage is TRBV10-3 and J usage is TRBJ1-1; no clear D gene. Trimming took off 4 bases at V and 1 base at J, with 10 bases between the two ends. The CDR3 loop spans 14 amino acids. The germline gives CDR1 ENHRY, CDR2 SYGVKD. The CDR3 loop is CAISGVQANTEAFF. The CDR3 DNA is TGTGCCATCAGTGGGGTGCAGGCGAACACTGAAGCTTTCTTT.

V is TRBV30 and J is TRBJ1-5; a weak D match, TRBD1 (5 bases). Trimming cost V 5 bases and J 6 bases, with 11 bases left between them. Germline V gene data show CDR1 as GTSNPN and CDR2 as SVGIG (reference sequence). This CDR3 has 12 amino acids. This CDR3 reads CAWGPQGQPQHF. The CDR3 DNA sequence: TGTGCCTGGGGACCCCAGGGTCAGCCCCAGCATTTT.

The CDR3 is CASSAGLAQETQYF. The CDR3 DNA sequence: TGTGCCAGCAGCGCGGGACTTGCACAAGAGACCCAGTACTTC. V and J are TRBV7-2 and TRBJ2-5; D may be TRBD2 (6 bases). Between the trimmed V and J ends, which lost 5 bases and 2 bases, there was a span of 12 bases. The CDR3 has 14 residues. CDR1 and CDR2 (germline): SGHTA, FQGNSA. The whole variable domain, remainder taken from reference TRBV7-2 and TRBJ2-5, is GAGVSQSPSNKVTEKGKDVELRCDPISGHTALYWYRQSLGQGLEFLIYFQGNSAPDKSGLPSDRFSAERTGGSVSTLTIQRTQQEDSAVYLCASSAGLAQETQYFGPGTRLLVL.

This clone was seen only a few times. CDR3 sequence reads: CASSEGRMNTEAFF. CDR3 DNA sequence: TGTGCCAGCAGCGAGGGTCGGATGAACACTGAAGCTTTCTTT. The V gene is TRBV7-2, the J gene TRBJ1-1; no reliable D call. V dropped 5 bases and J dropped 0 bases, with 10 bases sitting between them. Germline-derived CDR1 and CDR2 are SGHTA and FQGNSA. This CDR3 has 14 amino acids.

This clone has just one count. CDR3 nucleotides: TGCGCCAGCAGCCCGGGACAGGGCAATTACGAGCAGTACTTC. This encodes CASSPGQGNYEQYF. The chain employs TRBV5-1 and TRBJ2-7; 9 nucleotides align to TRBD1. The CDR3 covers 14 residues. J gave up 4 bases and V 4 bases, and 6 bases lay outside the gene matches. The germline V gene has CDR1 SGHRS and CDR2 YFSETQ.